This TCR beta chain was sequenced during a study of B cell selection in AIRE deficiency (dated by TCRdb to the late 2010s). Regarding the study in general: TCRbeta repertoires of sorted blood CD4+ conventional T cells and regulatory T cells were compared between AIRE-deficient patients and healthy controls. The TCR-sequenced cohort comprised about five AIRE-deficient APECED patients and about five healthy control donors. The study at large found these results: In terms of TCRBV gene usage, CDR3 length and TCR diversity, Tconv and Treg cells from AIRE-deficient patients looked similar to Tconv and Treg cells from healthy donors. Among around 3,500 shared Treg TCRbeta sequences, about 31% were found to be shared only among healthy donors and 8.5% to 10% only among patients, suggesting that Treg selection is less efficient in the absence of AIRE. Shared Treg sequences had shorter CDR3s, which reflects a bias toward rearrangements containing few non-templated nucleotide insertions. Only TCRbeta chains were sequenced; approximately 40% of shared healthy-donor Treg sequences also occurred in healthy Tconv, possibly because of differing TCRalpha chains. About a third of the Treg TCRbeta sequences shared among healthy donors were found in patient Tconv cells, which suggests that Treg-biased clones were diverted into the Tconv compartment.

CD4+CD127+ cells were sorted as the conventional CD4 T cell population. The control samples were obtained from healthy donors who were not related to the patients. Tconv and Treg cells for TCRbeta sequencing were sorted on a FACSAria flow cytometer. The sorted cells were collected in 5-ml round-bottom polystyrene tubes, and the dry cell pellets were frozen at -80 degrees C prior to sequencing. CDR1 and CDR2 are drawn from the germline V gene: SGHRS, YFSETQ. From cysteine to phenylalanine, the CDR3 is 14 amino acids long. Kept here is only the CDR3 DNA, which spans 42 bases and is read in frame from base 1. V loses 3 bases, J loses 3 bases, and the germline ends lie 12 bases apart. This clone was found once. What this receptor recognizes is not known. Per-base quality was not reported, and no clone a single base away is much larger than it. The immunoSEQ platform was used to sequence the TCRbeta chains. In the paper's pipeline: Pooled conventional T cell repertoires yielded some 9.9x10^4 distinct in-frame TCRbeta sequences from patients and about 1.3x10^5 from healthy donors. Treg TCRbeta sequences found in two or more individuals were defined as public, and these public Treg TCRbeta sequences were then searched for in Tconv repertoires. To test for differences between groups, Mann-Whitney U tests with Bonferroni-Dunn correction were run in GraphPad Prism 7.03. TCRdb took over this immuneACCESS table, retaining in-frame rearrangements with V and J assigned. Such tables are incomplete; in checked studies, under half of the missing clones stem from an unresolved V gene, and the remainder is unexplained. That table is the source of V, J and clone size, and D and trimming were worked out from the DNA. Across this sample there are about 24,000 clones, with 95% to 96% seen only once. Roughly 0.16% of the sample is in the top ten clones.

Input material: CD4+CD127+ conventional T cells sorted from PBMCs. The chain joins TRBV5-1 to TRBJ2-5, with no D gene named confidently. The TCR sequence derives from a human donor in good health. CDR3 region: CASSSPGAEETQYF. The nucleotides are TGCGCCAGCAGCTCCCCCGGTGCGGAAGAGACCCAGTACTTC. The CDR3 plus the reference TRBV5-1 and TRBJ2-5 genes for the other parts give the full variable domain: KAGVTQTPRYLIKTRGQQVTLSCSPISGHRSVSWYQQTPGQGLQFLFEYFSETQRNKGNFPGRFSGRQFSNSRSEMNVSTLELGDSALYLCASSSPGAEETQYFGPGTRLLVL.